This T cell receptor (beta chain) derives from a study of Tregs in tolerant kidney transplant recipients. Thawed PBMCs were FACS-sorted into unstimulated CD4+CD25+CD127- regulatory T cells, CD4+CD25- non-regulatory cells, CD4 and CD8 cells. The assay was immunoSEQ multiplex PCR, and TCRdb's table has in-frame clones only and misses some. The sample records approximately 260,000 clones, roughly four fifths being singletons. In germline, CDR1 is PRHDT, CDR2 FYEKMQ (reference sequence). Germline trimming cut 6 bases from V and 3 bases from J; bases unmatched to any gene: 14. The CDR3 is made up of 18 amino acids.

Sequenced input: CD4+ T cells from blood. The chain joins TRBV13 to TRBJ2-2; the match to TRBD2 covers 9 bases. This TCR was sampled from a human donor in good health. The CDR3 region is CASRPLLAGFGDTGELFF. CDR3 in DNA: TGTGCCAGCAGGCCTCTTCTAGCGGGGTTCGGGGACACCGGGGAGCTGTTTTTT.